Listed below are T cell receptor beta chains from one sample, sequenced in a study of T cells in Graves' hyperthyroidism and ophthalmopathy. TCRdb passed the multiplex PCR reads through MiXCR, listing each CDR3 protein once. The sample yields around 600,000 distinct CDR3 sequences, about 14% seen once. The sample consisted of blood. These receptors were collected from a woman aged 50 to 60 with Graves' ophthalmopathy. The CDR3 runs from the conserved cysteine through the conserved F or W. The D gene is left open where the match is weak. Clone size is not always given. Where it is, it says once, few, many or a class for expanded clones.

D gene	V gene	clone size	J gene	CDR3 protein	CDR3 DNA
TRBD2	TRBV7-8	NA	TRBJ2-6	CASSPQVWGGSGANVLTF	TGTGCCAGCAGCCCCCAGGTTTGGGGGGGCTCTGGGGCCAACGTCCTGACTTTC
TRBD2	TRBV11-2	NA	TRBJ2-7	CASSHKLAGEYEQYF	TGTGCCAGCAGCCATAAACTAGCGGGAGAATACGAGCAGTACTTC
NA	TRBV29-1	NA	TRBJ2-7	CSVVLRDTAYEQYF	TGCAGCGTTGTCCTTAGGGACACCGCCTACGAGCAGTACTTC
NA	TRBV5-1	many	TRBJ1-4	CASSLGRSNEKLFF	TGCGCCAGCAGCTTGGGGCGAAGCAATGAAAAACTGTTTTTT
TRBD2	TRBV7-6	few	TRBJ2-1	CATAREYNEQFF	TGTGCCACCGCGCGGGAGTACAATGAGCAGTTCTTC
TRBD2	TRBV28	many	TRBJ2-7	CASSLGGAGRRYEQYF	TGTGCCAGCAGTTTGGGGGGAGCGGGGAGGCGCTACGAGCAGTACTTC
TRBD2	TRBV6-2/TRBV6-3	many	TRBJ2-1	CASSLGLAGGLNEQFF	TGTGCCAGCAGCCTGGGGCTAGCGGGAGGTCTAAATGAGCAGTTCTTC
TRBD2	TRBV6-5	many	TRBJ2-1	CASSYSIPAGGPDEQFF	TGTGCCAGCAGTTACTCGATTCCAGCGGGAGGGCCTGATGAGCAGTTCTTC
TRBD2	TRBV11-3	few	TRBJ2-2	CASSLGLAFPANTGELFF	TGTGCCAGCAGCTTGGGACTAGCGTTCCCCGCGAACACCGGGGAGCTGTTTTTT
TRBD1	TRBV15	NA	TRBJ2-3	CATSRRTGATDTQYF	TGTGCCACCAGCAGAAGGACAGGGGCCACAGATACGCAGTATTTT
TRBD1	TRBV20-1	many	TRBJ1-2	CSAGQDHYGYTF	TGCAGTGCAGGACAGGATCACTATGGCTACACCTTC
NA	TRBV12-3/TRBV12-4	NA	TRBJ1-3	CASSLATGRNTIYF	TGTGCCAGCAGTTTAGCGACAGGTAGAAACACCATATATTTT
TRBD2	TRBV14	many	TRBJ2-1	CASSQDQAGAYNEQFF	TGTGCCAGCAGCCAAGATCAAGCGGGAGCCTACAATGAGCAGTTCTTC
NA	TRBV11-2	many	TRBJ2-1	CASSLDLGRSYNEQFF	TGTGCCAGCAGCTTAGATTTGGGAAGGTCCTACAATGAGCAGTTCTTC
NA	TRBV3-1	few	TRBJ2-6	CASSQVGELSGANVLTF	TGTGCCAGCAGCCAAGTGGGGGAACTCTCTGGGGCCAACGTCCTGACTTTC
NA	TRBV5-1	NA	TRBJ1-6	CASRTEQGIGDNSPLHF	TGCGCCAGCAGGACCGAACAGGGAATCGGGGATAATTCACCCCTCCACTTT
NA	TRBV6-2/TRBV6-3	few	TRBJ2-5	CASSPQVGILETQYF	TGTGCCAGCTCCCCTCAGGTGGGGATTTTGGAGACCCAGTACTTC
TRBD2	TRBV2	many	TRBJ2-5	CASGRDQETQYF	TGTGCCAGTGGGAGGGATCAAGAGACCCAGTACTTC
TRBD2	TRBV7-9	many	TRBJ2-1	CASSSSGRTYNEQFF	TGTGCCAGCAGCTCTAGCGGGAGGACCTACAATGAGCAGTTCTTC
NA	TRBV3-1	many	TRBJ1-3	CASSQSSSGNTIYF	TGTGCCAGCAGCCAAAGTTCCTCTGGAAACACCATATATTTT
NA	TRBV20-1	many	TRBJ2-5	CSVRVISQETQYF	TGCAGTGTACGGGTCATCTCTCAAGAGACCCAGTACTTC
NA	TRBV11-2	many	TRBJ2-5	CASSSNGLQETQYF	TGTGCCAGCAGCTCAAACGGGTTACAAGAGACCCAGTACTTC
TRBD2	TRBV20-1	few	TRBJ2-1	CSAPLADYNEQFF	TGCAGTGCTCCACTAGCGGACTACAATGAGCAGTTCTTC
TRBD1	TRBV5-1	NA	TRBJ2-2	CASSFGQGGLFF	TGCGCCAGCAGCTTCGGACAGGGTGGGCTGTTTTTT
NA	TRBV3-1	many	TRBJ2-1	CASSPPNEVEGEQFF	TGTGCCAGCAGCCCTCCTAATGAGGTGGAGGGTGAGCAGTTCTTC